Shown below are 9 T cell receptor beta chains from a single sample sequenced in a study of regulatory T cells in long-lasting Graves disease. The time point here: persistent/refractory GD, antithyroid drugs over 5 years with positive TRAb. Scientists built the TCR library using RNA that was extracted from PBMCs. Combining iRepertoire HTBI primers with Arm-PCR of CDR3 regions, the authors built TCR beta libraries. In TCRdb, the multiplex PCR reads were re-called with MiXCR into one record per CDR3 protein. The profile shows 500,000 to 800,000 distinct CDR3 sequences, around 30% of them singletons. This sample comprised peripheral blood mononuclear cells (PBMCs), obtained when the disease was refractory, from a patient treated with antithyroid drugs. Every receptor here comes from a female donor with Graves disease.

This clonotype was counted ten times or more. This rearrangement joins TRBV28 to TRBJ1-2, with 9 nucleotides matching TRBD1. The CDR3 length is 17 residues. The trim removed 5 bases at V and 1 base at J, leaving 11 bases unmatched. Germline CDR1 reads MDHEN; CDR2 reads SYDVKM. The CDR3 protein is CASSTPGQGLLNYGYTF. CDR3 coding DNA: TGTGCCAGCAGTACACCAGGACAGGGGCTACTTAACTATGGCTACACCTTC.

The chain recombines TRBV6-1 with TRBJ1-5, with a weak D call TRBD1 (6 bases). V dropped 5 bases and J dropped 0 bases, with 20 bases sitting between them. CDR3 length equals 18 residues. Germline CDR1 MNHNS, CDR2 SASEGT. The CDR3 coding sequence is TGTGCCAGCAGTCTTAATCTGGGGGCAGGGGTTAGCAATCAGCCCCAGCATTTT. Its translation: CASSLNLGAGVSNQPQHF.

Many counts were recorded for this clonotype. The rearrangement joins TRBV5-1 to TRBJ2-7; TRBD1 agrees at 7 bases. The CDR3 contains 13 residues. The germline CDR1 and CDR2 sequences are SGHRS and YFSETQ. Germline trimming cut 4 bases from V and 3 bases from J; bases unmatched to any gene: 4. CDR3 nucleotide sequence: TGCGCCAGCAGCCGGGACAGAGACTACGAGCAGTACTTC. It yields the protein CASSRDRDYEQYF.

This clonotype was detected a few times. The V and J genes are TRBV27 and TRBJ2-7, with TRBD1 as a possible D gene (6 bases). The CDR3 runs to 15 residues. CDR1 is MNHEY and CDR2 is SMNVEV in the germline V gene (reference sequence). Trimming took off 3 bases at V and 3 bases at J, with 15 bases between the two ends. CDR3 residues: CASSFQGPTLYEQYF. CDR3 coding DNA: TGTGCCAGCAGTTTCCAGGGGCCTACTCTCTACGAGCAGTACTTC.

There are a few counts of this clonotype. V is TRBV29-1 and J is TRBJ1-2; 9 bases agree with TRBD1. The CDR3 contains 13 residues. Germline CDR1 and CDR2: SQVTM and ANQGSEA. Losses at the gene ends were 6 bases for V and 2 bases for J; bases not matched to a gene: 4. The CDR3 bases are TGCAGCGTGGGACAGGGAGGAAACTATGGCTACACCTTC. It encodes CSVGQGGNYGYTF.

This clonotype has ten or more counts. V is TRBV20-1 and J is TRBJ1-4; D uncertain. The CDR3 consists of 13 residues. V was shortened by 6 bases and J by 8 bases, with 16 bases between the two germline ends. Germline V CDR1 and CDR2: DFQATT, SNEGSKA (reference sequence). CDR3 sequence: CSAEEGGIEKLFF. CDR3 DNA sequence: TGCAGTGCCGAGGAAGGCGGGATAGAAAAACTGTTTTTT.

CDR3 bases: TGTGCCAGCCTAGCGGGACCATACAATGAGCAGTTCTTC. This gives the protein CASLAGPYNEQFF. This chain joins TRBV12-3 or TRBV12-4 and TRBJ2-1, with 9 bases that match TRBD2. The CDR3 consists of 13 residues. V lost 8 bases to trimming and J lost 4 bases; unmatched junction nucleotides: 3.

The gene calls are TRBV3-1 and TRBJ2-2; D not resolved. The V gene lost 0 bases and the J gene lost 4 bases, with 9 bases spanning the gap. Looked up from germline, CDR1 is LGHDT and CDR2 is YNNKEL (reference sequence). This CDR3 contains 15 residues. The CDR3 DNA reads TGTGCCAGCAGCCAAGATCCCCGGGTCACCGGGGAGCTGTTTTTT. Its translation is CASSQDPRVTGELFF.

The table lists this clonotype with a count of one. The chain uses TRBV6-1 and TRBJ2-7, with D perhaps matching TRBD1 (7 bases). The CDR3 length is 12 residues. V was trimmed by 2 bases and J by 9 bases, leaving 11 bases between them. Germline CDR1 MNHNS, CDR2 SASEGT. In DNA form, the CDR3 reads TGTGCCAGCAGTGAAACAGGGGAGGCGCAGTACTTC. It is translated as CASSETGEAQYF.